This TCR beta chain comes out of a study of tumour-infiltrating T cells in Burkitt lymphoma. Study as a whole: Productive clonality predicted overall and progression-free survival.

Clones were read by immunoSEQ multiplex PCR, and TCRdb kept only the in-frame ones, dropping some. The sample contains 3,800 or so clones, around 16% of which appear only once. CDR1 and CDR2 (germline): KGHSH, LQKENI. J gave up 5 bases and V 5 bases, and 5 bases lay outside the gene matches. This CDR3 has 13 amino acids. Input material: tumor tissue. The chain recombines TRBV18 with TRBJ2-5; 7 bases map to TRBD2. The source is a human donor with diffuse large B-cell lymphoma. Some clones in this sample may be carry-over from other donors' samples. In DNA form, the CDR3 reads TGTGCCAGCTCAACCCGGGGGGTCGAGACCCAGTACTTC. It translates to CASSTRGVETQYF. The full variable domain, with the rest looked up from reference TRBV18 and TRBJ2-5, is NAGVMQNPRHLVRRRGQEARLRCSPMKGHSHVYWYRQLPEEGLKFMVYLQKENIIDESGMPKERFSAEFPKEGPSILRIQQVVRGDSAAYFCASSTRGVETQYFGPGTRLLVL.